This T cell receptor beta chain is from a study of cytomegalovirus exposure and HLA in healthy donors. PCR primers comprised 60 Vbeta and 13 Jbeta primers. Here immunoSEQ multiplex PCR was the method, and the copy in TCRdb shows in-frame clones only, minus some. Of 120,000 or so clones listed, over 70% are singletons. V dropped 1 base and J dropped 3 bases, with 15 bases sitting between them. Germline V gene sequence: CDR1 LGHNA, CDR2 YNFKEQ. The CDR3 contains 16 residues. This clone was seen a handful of times. The antigen remains undetermined. Everyone who donated was a healthy bone marrow donor. Study observations and caveats: Roughly uniform depth of sequencing across donors was assumed in presence/absence analyses.

The specimen was PBMCs. This chain joins TRBV4-2 and TRBJ1-2; D uncertain. The receptor comes from a woman between 45 and 65 years old in good health and CMV-seropositive. The CDR3 loop reads CASSQASQVPDYGYTF. In DNA, the CDR3 is TGTGCCAGCAGCCAAGCGAGCCAGGTCCCCGACTATGGCTACACCTTC.